This T cell receptor (beta chain) was obtained from a study of T-cell reconstitution after alpha-beta-depleted transplantation in children. Study results and caveats: There were some patients whose high TCRbeta diversity at day 60 came from surviving recipient T cells and thymic progenitors. T-cell numbers and diversity, one year after transplant, stemmed largely from T cells that were newly produced. Reports say that about two months after transplant, the alpha-beta T cells came out of several hundred graft clones that had expanded.

CDR3 size: 14 residues. The germline gives CDR1 MGHRA, CDR2 YSYEKL. The J segment lost 6 bases and the V segment lost 3 bases, leaving 6 bases of the junction unmatched. Researchers prepared the TCRbeta library using unique molecular identifiers, the study reports. MiXCR, run by TCRdb on the PCR reads, gives a single entry per CDR3 protein. The table includes fewer than 550,000 distinct CDR3 sequences, roughly 15% detected once. Remarks on this clonotype: Its target is unknown.

This receptor was identified in a boy younger than two who had a stem cell transplant for Wiskott-Aldrich syndrome, so the T cells may come from the graft donor. The chain links TRBV4-1 to TRBJ2-7; 9 bases are a match to TRBD1. Sample: PBMCs, mostly from graft donor cells, taken 360 days after TCRalphabeta/CD19-depleted stem cell transplant. Written as DNA, the CDR3 is TGCGCCAGCAGCCAGGCGGGACAGGGTCGCGAGCAGTACTTC. It codes for CASSQAGQGREQYF.